This TCR beta chain was retrieved from a study of cytomegalovirus exposure and HLA in healthy donors. Amplification used 60 Vbeta primers and 13 Jbeta primers. Some clones are missing from TCRdb's copy, which holds only in-frame ones; the method was immunoSEQ multiplex PCR. The sample gives 200,000 or so clones, about four fifths of which show up once; roughly 0.095% is in the top ten. The germline V gene encodes CDR1 MNHEY and CDR2 SMNVEV (reference sequence). V shed 1 base and J 8 bases; nucleotides not matched to a gene: 7. The length of the CDR3 is 16 residues. This sequence was found in a boy aged 2 to 10 in good health and CMV-seronegative. The chain links TRBV27 to TRBJ1-6; 8 nucleotides align to TRBD1. The sample consisted of PBMCs. For the CDR3, the DNA is TGTGCCAGCAGTTTATTAAGGACAGGGTTGGATTCACCCCTCCACTTT. It translates to CASSLLRTGLDSPLHF.